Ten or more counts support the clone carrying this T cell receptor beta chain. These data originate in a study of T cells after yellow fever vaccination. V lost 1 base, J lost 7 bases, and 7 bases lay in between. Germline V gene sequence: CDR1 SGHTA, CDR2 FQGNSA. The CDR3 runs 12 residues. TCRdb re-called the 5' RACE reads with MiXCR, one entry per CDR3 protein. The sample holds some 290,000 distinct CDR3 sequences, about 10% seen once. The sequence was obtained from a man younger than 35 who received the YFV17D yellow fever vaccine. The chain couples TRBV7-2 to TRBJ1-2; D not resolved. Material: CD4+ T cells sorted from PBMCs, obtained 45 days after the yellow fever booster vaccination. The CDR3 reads CASSLDLPGYTF. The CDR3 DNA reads TGTGCCAGCAGCTTAGATCTCCCTGGCTACACCTTC.